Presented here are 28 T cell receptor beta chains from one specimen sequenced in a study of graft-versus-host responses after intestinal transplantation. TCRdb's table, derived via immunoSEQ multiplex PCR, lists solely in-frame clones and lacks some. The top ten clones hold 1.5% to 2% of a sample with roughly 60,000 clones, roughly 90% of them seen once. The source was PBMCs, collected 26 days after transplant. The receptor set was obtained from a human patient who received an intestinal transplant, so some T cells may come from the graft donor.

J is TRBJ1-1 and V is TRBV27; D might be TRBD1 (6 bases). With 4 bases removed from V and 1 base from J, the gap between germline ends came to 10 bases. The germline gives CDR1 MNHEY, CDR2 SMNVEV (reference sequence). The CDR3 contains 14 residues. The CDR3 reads CASSYLTGNTEAFF. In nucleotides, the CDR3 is TGTGCCAGCAGTTACTTGACAGGGAACACTGAAGCTTTCTTT.

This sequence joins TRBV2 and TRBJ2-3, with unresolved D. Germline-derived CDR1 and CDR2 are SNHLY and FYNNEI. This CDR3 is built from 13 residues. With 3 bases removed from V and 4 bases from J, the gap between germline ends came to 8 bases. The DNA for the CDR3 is TGTGCCAGCAGTGACAGGATTCCAGATACGCAGTATTTT. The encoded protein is CASSDRIPDTQYF.

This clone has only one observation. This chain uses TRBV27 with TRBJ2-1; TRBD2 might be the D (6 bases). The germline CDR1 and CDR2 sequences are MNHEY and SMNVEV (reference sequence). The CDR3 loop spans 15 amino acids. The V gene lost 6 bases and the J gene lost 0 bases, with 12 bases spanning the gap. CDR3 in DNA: TGTGCCAGCAGCTTAGCGGCGAGCTCCTACAATGAGCAGTTCTTC. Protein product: CASSLAASSYNEQFF.

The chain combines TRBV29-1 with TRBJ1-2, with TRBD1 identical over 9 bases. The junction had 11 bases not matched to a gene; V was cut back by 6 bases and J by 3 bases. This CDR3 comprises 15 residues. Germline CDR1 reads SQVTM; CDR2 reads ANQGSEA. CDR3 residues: CSVGAGTGYDYGYTF. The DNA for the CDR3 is TGCAGCGTGGGGGCCGGGACAGGGTATGACTATGGCTACACCTTC.

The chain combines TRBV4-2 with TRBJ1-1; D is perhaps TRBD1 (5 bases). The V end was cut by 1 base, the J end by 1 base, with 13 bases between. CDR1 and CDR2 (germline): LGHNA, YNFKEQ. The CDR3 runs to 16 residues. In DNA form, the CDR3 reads TGTGCCAGCAGCCAAGTGAGGACAATGGCGAACACTGAAGCTTTCTTT. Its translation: CASSQVRTMANTEAFF.

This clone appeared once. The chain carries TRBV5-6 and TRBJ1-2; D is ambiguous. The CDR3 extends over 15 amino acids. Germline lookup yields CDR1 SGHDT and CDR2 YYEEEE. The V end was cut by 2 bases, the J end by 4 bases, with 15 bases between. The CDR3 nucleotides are TGTGCCAGCAGCTTTCCGTCAGTTTACCTCTATGGCTACACCTTC. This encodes CASSFPSVYLYGYTF.

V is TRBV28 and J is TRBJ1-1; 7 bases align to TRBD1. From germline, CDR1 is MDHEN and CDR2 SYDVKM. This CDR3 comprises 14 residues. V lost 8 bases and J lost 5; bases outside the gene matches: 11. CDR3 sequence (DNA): TGTGCCAGCGCACGGGGACAGAGGAGAACTGAAGCTTTCTTT. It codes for CASARGQRRTEAFF.

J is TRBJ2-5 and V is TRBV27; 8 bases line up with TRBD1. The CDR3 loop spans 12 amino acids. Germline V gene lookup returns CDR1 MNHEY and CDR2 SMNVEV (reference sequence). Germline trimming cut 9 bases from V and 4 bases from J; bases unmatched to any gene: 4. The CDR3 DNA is TGTGCCAGTCAGGGGGCTGCAGAGACCCAGTACTTC. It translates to CASQGAAETQYF.

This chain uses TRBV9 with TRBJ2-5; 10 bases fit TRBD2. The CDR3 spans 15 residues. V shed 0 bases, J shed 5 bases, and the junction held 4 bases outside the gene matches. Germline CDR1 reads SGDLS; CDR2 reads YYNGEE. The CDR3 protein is CASSVGGGLAETQYF. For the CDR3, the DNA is TGTGCCAGCAGCGTAGGCGGGGGACTAGCGGAGACCCAGTACTTC.

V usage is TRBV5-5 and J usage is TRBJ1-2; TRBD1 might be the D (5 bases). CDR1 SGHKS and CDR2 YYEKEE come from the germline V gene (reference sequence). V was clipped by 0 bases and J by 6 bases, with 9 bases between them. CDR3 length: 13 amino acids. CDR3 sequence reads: CASSLGRANGYTF. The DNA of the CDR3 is TGTGCCAGCAGCTTGGGCAGGGCCAATGGCTACACCTTC.

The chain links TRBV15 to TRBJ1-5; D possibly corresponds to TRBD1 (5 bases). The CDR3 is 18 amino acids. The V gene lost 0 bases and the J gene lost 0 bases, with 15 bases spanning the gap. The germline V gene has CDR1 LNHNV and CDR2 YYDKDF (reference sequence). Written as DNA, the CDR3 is TGTGCCACCAGCAGAGATCTTGGCACAGGCAATAGCAATCAGCCCCAGCATTTT. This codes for CATSRDLGTGNSNQPQHF.

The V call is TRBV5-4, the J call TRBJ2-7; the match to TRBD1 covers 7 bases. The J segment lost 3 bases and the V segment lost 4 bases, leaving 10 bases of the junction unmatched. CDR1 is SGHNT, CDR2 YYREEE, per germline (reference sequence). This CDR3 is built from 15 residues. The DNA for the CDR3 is TGTGCCAGCAGCCGAGAGACAGGGAGATTCTACGAGCAGTACGTC. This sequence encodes CASSRETGRFYEQYV.

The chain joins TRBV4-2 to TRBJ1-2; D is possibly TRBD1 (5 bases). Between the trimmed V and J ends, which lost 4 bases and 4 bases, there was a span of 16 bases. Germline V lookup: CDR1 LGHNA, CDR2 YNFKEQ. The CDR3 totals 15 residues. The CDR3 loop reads CASSPGEGGLYGYTF. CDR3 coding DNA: TGTGCCAGCAGCCCGGGGGAAGGCGGCCTCTATGGCTACACCTTC.

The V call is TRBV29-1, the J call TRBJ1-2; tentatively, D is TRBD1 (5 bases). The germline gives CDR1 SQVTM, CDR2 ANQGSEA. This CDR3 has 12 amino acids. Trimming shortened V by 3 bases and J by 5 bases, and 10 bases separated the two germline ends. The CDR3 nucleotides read TGCAGCGTTGATTCGGGGGGGTATGGCTACACCTTC. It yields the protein CSVDSGGYGYTF.

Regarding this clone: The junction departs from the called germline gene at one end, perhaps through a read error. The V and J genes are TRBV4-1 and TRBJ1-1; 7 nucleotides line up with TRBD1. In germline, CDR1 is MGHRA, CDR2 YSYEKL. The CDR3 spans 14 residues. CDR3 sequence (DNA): TGCGCCAGCAGCCAACTCTGGGACAGCCTTGAAACTTTCTTT. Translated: CASSQLWDSLETFF.

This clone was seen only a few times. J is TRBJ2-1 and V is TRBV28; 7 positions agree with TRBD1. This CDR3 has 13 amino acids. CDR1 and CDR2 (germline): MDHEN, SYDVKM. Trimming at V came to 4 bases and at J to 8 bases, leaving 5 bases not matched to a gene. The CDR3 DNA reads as TGTGCCAGCAGTTCCCATGACAGGGATGAGCAGTTCTTC. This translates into CASSSHDRDEQFF. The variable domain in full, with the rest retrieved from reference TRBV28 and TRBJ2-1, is DVKVTQSSRYLVKRTGEKVFLECVQDMDHENMFWYRQDPGLGLRLIYFSYDVKMKEKGDIPEGYSVSREKKERFSLILESASTNQTSMYLCASSSHDRDEQFFGPGTRLTVL.

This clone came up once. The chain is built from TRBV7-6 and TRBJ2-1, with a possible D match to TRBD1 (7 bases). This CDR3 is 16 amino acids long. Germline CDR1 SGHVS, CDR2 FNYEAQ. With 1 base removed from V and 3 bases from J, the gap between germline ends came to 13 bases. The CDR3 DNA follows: TGTGCCAGCAGCTTAGAGGCCAGGGGGGACTACAATGAGCAGTTCTTC. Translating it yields CASSLEARGDYNEQFF. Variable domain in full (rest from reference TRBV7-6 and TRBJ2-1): GAGVSQSPRYKVTKRGQDVALRCDPISGHVSLYWYRQALGQGPEFLTYFNYEAQQDKSGLPNDRFSAERPEGSISTLTIQRTEQRDSAMYRCASSLEARGDYNEQFFGPGTRLTVL.

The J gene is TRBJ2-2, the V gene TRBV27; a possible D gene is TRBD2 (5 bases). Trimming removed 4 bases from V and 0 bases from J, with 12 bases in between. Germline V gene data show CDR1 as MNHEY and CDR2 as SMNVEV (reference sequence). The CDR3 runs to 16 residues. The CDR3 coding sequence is TGTGCCAGCAGTTGGAGGTGGGGATCGAACACCGGGGAGCTGTTTTTT. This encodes CASSWRWGSNTGELFF.

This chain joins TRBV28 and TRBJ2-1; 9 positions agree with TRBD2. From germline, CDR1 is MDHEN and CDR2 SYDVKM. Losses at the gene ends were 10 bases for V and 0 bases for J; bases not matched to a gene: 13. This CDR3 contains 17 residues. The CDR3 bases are TGTGCCACCGCCGGGACTAGCAGCCCTAGCTCCTACAATGAGCAGTTCTTC. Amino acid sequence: CATAGTSSPSSYNEQFF. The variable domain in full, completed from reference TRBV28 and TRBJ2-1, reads DVKVTQSSRYLVKRTGEKVFLECVQDMDHENMFWYRQDPGLGLRLIYFSYDVKMKEKGDIPEGYSVSREKKERFSLILESASTNQTSMYLCATAGTSSPSSYNEQFFGPGTRLTVL.

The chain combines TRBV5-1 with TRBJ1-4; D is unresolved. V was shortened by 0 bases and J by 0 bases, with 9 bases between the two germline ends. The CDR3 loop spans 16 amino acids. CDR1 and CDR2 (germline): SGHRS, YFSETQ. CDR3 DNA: TGCGCCAGCAGCTTGGCCTCCGTCTCAACTAATGAAAAACTGTTTTTT. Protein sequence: CASSLASVSTNEKLFF.

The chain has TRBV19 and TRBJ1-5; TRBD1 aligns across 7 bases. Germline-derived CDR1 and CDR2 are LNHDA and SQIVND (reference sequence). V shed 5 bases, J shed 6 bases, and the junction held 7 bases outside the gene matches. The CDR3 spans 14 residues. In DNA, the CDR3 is TGTGCCAGTAGTGCGACAGGGTACAGTCAGCCCCAGCATTTT. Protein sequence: CASSATGYSQPQHF.

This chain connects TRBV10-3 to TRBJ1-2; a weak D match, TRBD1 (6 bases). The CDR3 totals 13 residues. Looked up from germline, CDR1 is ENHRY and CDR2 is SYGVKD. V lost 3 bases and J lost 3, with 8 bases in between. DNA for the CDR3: TGTGCCATCAGTGAATACAGGGACTATGGCTACACCTTC. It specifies CAISEYRDYGYTF.

In DNA form, the CDR3 reads TGCGCCAGCAGCCCCACAGAATATAGCAATCAGCCCCAGCATTTT. Translated: CASSPTEYSNQPQHF. V is TRBV4-1 and J is TRBJ1-5; D not resolved. There are 15 residues in the CDR3. Per the germline V gene, CDR1 is MGHRA and CDR2 is YSYEKL. The V end was cut by 4 bases, the J end by 0 bases, with 10 bases between.

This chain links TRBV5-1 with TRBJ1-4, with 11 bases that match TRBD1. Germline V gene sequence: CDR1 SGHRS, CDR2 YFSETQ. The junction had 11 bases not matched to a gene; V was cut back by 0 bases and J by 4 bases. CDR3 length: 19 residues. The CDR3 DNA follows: TGCGCCAGCAGCTTGGAACCGACAGGACAGGGGGCCTTTAATGAAAAACTGTTTTTT. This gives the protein CASSLEPTGQGAFNEKLFF.

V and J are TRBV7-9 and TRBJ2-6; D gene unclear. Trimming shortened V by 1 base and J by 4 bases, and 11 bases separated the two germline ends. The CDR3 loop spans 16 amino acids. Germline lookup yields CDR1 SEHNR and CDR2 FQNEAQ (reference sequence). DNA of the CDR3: TGTGCCAGCAGCTTAGAAGCTTTCCTAGGGGCCAACGTCCTGACTTTC. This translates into CASSLEAFLGANVLTF. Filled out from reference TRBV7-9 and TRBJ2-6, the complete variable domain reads DTGVSQNPRHKITKRGQNVTFRCDPISEHNRLYWYRQTLGQGPEFLTYFQNEAQLEKSRLLSDRFSAERPKGSFSTLEIQRTEQGDSAMYLCASSLEAFLGANVLTFGAGSRLTVL.

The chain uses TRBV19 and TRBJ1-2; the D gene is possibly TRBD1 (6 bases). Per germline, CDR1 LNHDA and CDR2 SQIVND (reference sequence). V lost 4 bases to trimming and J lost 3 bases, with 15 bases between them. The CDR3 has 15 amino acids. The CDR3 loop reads CASSTSQGSYYGYTF. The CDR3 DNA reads TGTGCCAGTAGTACCTCACAGGGATCCTACTATGGCTACACCTTC.

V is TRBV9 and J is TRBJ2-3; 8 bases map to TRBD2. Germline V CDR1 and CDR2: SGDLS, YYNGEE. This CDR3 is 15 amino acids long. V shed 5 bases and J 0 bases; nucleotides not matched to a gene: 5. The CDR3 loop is CASSISGVSTDTQYF. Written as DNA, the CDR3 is TGTGCCAGCAGTATTAGCGGGGTGAGCACAGATACGCAGTATTTT.

CDR3 bases: TGTGCCAGCTCACCGTCGGGGGGTGGAACTGAAGCTTTCTTT. As protein: CASSPSGGGTEAFF. This chain links TRBV18 with TRBJ1-1, with D possibly matching TRBD1 (5 bases). This CDR3 comprises 14 residues. Germline V gene sequence: CDR1 KGHSH, CDR2 LQKENI. V gave up 3 bases and J gave up 5 bases, with 13 bases separating them.